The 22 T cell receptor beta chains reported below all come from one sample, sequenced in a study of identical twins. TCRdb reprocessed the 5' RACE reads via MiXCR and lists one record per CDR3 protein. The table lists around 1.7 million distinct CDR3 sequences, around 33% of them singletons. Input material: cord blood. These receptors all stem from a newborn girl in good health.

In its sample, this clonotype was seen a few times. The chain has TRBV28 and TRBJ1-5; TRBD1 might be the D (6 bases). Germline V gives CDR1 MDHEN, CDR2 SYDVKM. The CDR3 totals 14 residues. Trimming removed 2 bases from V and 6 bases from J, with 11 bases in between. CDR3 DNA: TGTGCCAGCAGTTTACGGGGGGCGCGTCAGCCCCAGCATTTT. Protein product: CASSLRGARQPQHF.

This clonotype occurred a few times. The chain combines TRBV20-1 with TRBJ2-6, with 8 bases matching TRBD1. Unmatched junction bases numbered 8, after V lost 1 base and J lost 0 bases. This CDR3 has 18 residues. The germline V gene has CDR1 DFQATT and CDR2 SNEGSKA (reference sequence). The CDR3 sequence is CSARGTGQGLSGANVLTF. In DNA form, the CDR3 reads TGCAGTGCTAGAGGTACAGGACAGGGCCTCTCTGGGGCCAACGTCCTGACTTTC.

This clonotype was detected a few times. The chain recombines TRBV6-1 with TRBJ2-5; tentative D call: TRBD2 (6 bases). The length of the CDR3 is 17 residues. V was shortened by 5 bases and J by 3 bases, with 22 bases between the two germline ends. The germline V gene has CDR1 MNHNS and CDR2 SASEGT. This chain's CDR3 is CASSRPHRDWFEETQYF. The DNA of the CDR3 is TGTGCCAGCAGTCGGCCGCACCGGGACTGGTTTGAAGAGACCCAGTACTTC.

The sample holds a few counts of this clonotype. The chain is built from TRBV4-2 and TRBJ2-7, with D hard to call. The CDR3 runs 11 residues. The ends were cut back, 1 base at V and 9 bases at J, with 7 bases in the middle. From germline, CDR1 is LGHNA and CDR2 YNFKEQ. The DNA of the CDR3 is TGTGCCAGCAGCCAAGGATCTGGGCAGTACTTC. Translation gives CASSQGSGQYF.

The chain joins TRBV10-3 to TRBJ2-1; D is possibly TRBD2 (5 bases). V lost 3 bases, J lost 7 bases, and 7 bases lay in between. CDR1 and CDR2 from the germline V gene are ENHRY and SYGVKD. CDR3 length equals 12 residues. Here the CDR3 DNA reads TGTGCCATCAGTGACACGGGGAATGAGCAGTTCTTC. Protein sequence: CAISDTGNEQFF.

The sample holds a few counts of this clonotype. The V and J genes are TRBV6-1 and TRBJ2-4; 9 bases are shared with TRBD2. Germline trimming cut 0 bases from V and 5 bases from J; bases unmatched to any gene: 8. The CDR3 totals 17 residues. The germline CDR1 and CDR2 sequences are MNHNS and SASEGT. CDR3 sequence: CASSEALPGLAENIQYF. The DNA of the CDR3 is TGTGCCAGCAGTGAAGCGCTTCCGGGACTAGCTGAAAACATTCAGTACTTC.

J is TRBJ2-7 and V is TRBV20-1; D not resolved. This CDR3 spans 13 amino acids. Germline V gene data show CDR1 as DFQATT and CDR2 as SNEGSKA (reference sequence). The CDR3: CSPNWRISYEQYF. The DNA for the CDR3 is TGCAGCCCTAATTGGCGGATCTCCTACGAGCAGTACTTC.

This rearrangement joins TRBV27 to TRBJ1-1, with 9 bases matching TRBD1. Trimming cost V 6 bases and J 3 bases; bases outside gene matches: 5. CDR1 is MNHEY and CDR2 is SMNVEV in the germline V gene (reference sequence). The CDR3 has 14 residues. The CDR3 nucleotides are TGTGCCAGCAGATTACAGGGGGCTTACACTGAAGCTTTCTTT. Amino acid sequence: CASRLQGAYTEAFF.

Here the CDR3 reads CASRASPSGANVLTF. In DNA, the CDR3 is TGTGCCAGCAGGGCCAGCCCCTCTGGGGCCAACGTCCTGACTTTC. The chain recombines TRBV2 with TRBJ2-6; D is undetermined. In germline, CDR1 is SNHLY, CDR2 FYNNEI. Trimming removed 6 bases from V and 0 bases from J, with 9 bases in between. The CDR3 extends over 15 amino acids.

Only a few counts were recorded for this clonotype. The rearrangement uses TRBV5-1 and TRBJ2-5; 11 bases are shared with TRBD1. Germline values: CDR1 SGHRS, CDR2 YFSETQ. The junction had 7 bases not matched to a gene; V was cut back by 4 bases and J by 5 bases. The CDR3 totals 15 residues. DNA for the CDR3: TGCGCCAGCAGCCCCTGGACAGGGGGCGGGGAGACCCAGTACTTC. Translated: CASSPWTGGGETQYF.

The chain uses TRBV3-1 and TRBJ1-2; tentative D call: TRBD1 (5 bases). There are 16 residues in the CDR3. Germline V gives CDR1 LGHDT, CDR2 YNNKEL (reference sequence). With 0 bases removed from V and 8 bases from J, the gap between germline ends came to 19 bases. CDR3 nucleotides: TGTGCCAGCAGCCAAGATCCCTGGCAGGGAAGTGGAGGCTACACCTTC. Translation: CASSQDPWQGSGGYTF.

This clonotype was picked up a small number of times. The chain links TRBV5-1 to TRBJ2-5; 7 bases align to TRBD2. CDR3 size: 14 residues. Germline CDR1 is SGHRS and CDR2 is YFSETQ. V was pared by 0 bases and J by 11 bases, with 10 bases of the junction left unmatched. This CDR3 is CASSLASASGEQYF. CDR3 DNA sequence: TGCGCCAGCAGCTTGGCCTCCGCTAGCGGTGAGCAGTACTTC. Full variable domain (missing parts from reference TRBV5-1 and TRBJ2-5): KAGVTQTPRYLIKTRGQQVTLSCSPISGHRSVSWYQQTPGQGLQFLFEYFSETQRNKGNFPGRFSGRQFSNSRSEMNVSTLELGDSALYLCASSLASASGEQYFGPGTRLLVL.

CDR3 bases: TGCAGTGCTGGGACTAGCGGGAGGGGCTATGAGCAGTACTTC. This gives the protein CSAGTSGRGYEQYF. The chain carries TRBV20-1 and TRBJ2-5; TRBD2 aligns across 16 bases. J was trimmed by 11 bases and V by 5 bases; bases with no gene match: 8. This CDR3 has 14 amino acids. CDR1 is DFQATT and CDR2 is SNEGSKA in the germline V gene (reference sequence).

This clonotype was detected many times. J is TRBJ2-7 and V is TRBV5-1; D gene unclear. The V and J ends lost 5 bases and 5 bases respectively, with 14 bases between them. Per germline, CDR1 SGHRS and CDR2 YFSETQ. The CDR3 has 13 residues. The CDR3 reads CASSPTEDHEQYF. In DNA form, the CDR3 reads TGCGCCAGCAGTCCCACAGAGGACCACGAGCAGTACTTC.

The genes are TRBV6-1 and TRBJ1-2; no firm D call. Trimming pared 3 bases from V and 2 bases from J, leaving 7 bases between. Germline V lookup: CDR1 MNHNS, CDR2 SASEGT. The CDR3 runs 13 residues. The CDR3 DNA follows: TGTGCCAGCAGTGATGACAAAAACTATGGCTACACCTTC. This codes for CASSDDKNYGYTF.

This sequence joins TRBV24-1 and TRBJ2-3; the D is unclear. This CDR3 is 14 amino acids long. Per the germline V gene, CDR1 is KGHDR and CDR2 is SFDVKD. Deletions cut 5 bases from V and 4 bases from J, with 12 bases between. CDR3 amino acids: CATSGFWRPDTQYF. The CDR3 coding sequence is TGTGCCACCAGTGGTTTTTGGCGCCCAGATACGCAGTATTTT.

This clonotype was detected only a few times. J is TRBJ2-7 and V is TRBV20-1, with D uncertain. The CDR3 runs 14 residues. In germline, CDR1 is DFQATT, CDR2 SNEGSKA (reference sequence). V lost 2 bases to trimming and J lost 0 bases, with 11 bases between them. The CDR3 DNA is TGCAGTGCTAGACCTCCACAGAGCTCCTACGAGCAGTACTTC. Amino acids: CSARPPQSSYEQYF.

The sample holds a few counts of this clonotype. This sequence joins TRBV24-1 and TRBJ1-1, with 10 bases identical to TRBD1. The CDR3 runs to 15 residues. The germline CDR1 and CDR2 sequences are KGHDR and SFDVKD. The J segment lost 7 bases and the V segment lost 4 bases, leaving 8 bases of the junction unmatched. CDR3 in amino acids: CATSDPTGTGVEAFF. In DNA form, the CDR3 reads TGTGCCACCAGTGACCCTACCGGGACAGGGGTTGAAGCTTTCTTT.

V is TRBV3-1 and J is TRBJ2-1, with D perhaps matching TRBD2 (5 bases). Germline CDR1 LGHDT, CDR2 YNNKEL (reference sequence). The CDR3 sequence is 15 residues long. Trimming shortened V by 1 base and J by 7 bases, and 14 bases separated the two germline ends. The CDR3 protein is CASSQGLAVWNEQFF. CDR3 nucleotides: TGTGCCAGCAGCCAAGGGCTAGCCGTCTGGAATGAGCAGTTCTTC.

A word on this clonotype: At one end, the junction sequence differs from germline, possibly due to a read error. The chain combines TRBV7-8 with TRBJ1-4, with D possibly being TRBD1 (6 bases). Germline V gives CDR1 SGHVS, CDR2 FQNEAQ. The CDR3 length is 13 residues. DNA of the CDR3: TGTGCCAGCAGCTCACAGGGTAATGAAGAACTGTTTTTT. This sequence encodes CASSSQGNEELFF.

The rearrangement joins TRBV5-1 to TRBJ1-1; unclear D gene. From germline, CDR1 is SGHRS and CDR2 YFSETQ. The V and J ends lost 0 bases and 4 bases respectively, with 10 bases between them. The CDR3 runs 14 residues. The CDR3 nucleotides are TGCGCCAGCAGCTTGGAAAGGTTCGGCACTGAAGCTTTCTTT. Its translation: CASSLERFGTEAFF.

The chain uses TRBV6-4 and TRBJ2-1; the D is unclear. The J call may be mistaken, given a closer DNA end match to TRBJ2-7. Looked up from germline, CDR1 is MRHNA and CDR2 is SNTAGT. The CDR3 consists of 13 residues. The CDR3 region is CASSENSYNEQYF. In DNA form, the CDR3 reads TGTGCCAGCAGTGAAAACTCCTACAATGAGCAGTACTTC.